The source of this T cell receptor (beta chain) is a study of blood T cells in healthy people across ages. Study outcomes and limitations: Higher naive T cell percentage went strongly together with higher TCR beta diversity. Changes seen in expanded clonotypes were possibly confounded by donor CMV status left unknown.

This clonotype turned up a few times. Its antigen is as yet unknown. Primed by a sample-barcoded 5' primer and a J-beta primer mix, a second PCR proceeded for roughly 7 to 11 cycles. TCRdb re-derived calls from the 5' RACE reads in MiXCR, one entry per CDR3 protein. The table has fewer than 900,000 distinct CDR3 sequences, 45% to 50% seen once; the top ten hold around a third. The CDR3 runs to 16 residues. V was clipped by 4 bases and J by 6 bases; unmatched bases: 8. Germline CDR1 reads MDHEN; CDR2 reads SYDVKM. The TCR sequence derives from a woman aged 55-75 years in good health. The chain couples TRBV28 to TRBJ2-1, with 11 bases lining up with TRBD2. The sequenced sample was blood. This CDR3 reads CASSSTLAGEFNEQFF. The CDR3 DNA reads as TGTGCCAGCAGTTCAACACTAGCGGGAGAGTTCAATGAGCAGTTCTTC.